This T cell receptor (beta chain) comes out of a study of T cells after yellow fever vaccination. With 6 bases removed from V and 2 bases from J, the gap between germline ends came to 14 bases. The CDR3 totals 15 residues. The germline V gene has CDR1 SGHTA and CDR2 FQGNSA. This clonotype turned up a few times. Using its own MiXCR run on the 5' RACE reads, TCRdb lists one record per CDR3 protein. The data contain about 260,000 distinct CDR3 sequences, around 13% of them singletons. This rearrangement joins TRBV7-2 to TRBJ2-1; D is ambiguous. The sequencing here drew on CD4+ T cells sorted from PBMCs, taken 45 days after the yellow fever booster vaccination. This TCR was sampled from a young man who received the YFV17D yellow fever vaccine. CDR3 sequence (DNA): TGTGCCAGCAGTTACCCCACCACAACCTACAATGAGCAGTTCTTC. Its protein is CASSYPTTTYNEQFF.